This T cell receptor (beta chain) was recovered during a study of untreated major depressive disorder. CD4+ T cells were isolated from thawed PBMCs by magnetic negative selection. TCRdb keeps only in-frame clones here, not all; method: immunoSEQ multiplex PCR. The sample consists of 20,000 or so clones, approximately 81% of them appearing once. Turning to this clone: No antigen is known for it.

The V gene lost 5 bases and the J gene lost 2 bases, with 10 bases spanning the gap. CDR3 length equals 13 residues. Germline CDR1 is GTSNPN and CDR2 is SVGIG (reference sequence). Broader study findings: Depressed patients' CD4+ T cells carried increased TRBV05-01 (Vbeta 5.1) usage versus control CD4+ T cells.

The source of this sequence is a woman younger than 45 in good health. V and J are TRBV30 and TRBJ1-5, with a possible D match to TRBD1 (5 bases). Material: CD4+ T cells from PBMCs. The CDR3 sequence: CAWGGSRNQPQHF. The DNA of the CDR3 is TGTGCCTGGGGGGGGTCGCGCAATCAGCCCCAGCATTTT.